Listed below are T cell receptor beta chains from one sample, sequenced in a study of post-analysis software for immune sequencing data. TCRdb re-called the PCR reads through MiXCR, storing one row per CDR3 protein. The table has about 570,000 distinct CDR3 sequences, around a third seen once. Specimen: blood. These receptors originate from a girl under 18 with multiple sclerosis. Each CDR3 is given without its conserved first and last residue. Fields, in order: CDR3 protein, J gene, V gene.

ASSVGSLSGYTIY,TRBJ1-3,TRBV9
ASSQPGQGLTEAF,TRBJ1-1,TRBV7-6
ASSLPRAQASPLH,TRBJ1-6,TRBV5-5
ASSEEGLSGEQY,TRBJ2-7,TRBV6-1
ATSRGDLIVQETQY,TRBJ2-5,TRBV15
ASSSPGQGSNEQY,TRBJ2-5,TRBV27
SVGSGKSYEQY,NA,TRBV29-1
ASSLDPSLGLAGGLTETQY,TRBJ2-5,TRBV11-2
ASSVVETNEQF,TRBJ2-1,TRBV9
ASSVATGGEQY,TRBJ2-7,TRBV9
ASSYSVEISNQPQH,TRBJ1-5,TRBV6-6
ASSFDQGGFTEAF,TRBJ1-1,TRBV7-8
ASSFTSRETQY,NA,TRBV5-1